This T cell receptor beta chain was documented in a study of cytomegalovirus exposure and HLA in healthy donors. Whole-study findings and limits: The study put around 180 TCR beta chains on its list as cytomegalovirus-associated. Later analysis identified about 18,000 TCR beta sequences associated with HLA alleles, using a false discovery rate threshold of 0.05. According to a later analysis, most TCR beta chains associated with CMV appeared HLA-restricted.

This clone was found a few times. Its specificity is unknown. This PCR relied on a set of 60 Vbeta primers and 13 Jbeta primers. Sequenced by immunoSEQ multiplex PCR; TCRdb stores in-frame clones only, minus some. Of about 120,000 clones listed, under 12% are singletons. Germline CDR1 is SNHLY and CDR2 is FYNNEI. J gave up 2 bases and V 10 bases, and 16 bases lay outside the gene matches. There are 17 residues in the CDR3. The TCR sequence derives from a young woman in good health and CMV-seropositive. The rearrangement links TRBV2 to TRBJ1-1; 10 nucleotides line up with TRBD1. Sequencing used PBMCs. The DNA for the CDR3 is TGTGCCAACCCCCCAGGACAGGGGGTCTATTTAAACACTGAAGCTTTCTTT. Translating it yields CANPPGQGVYLNTEAFF.